The following is a T cell receptor (beta chain) sequence with its context. This entry is derived from a study of blood T cell repertoires in COVID-19. Overall study: COVID-19 samples from acute and convalescent phases originated in the United States, Italy and Spain. The cDNA or gDNA used as material had been derived from T cells, B-cell-depleted T cells, or PBMCs.

The germline V gene has CDR1 SGDLS and CDR2 YYNGEE. Trimming left V 7 bases short and J 2 bases short, with 18 bases between. This CDR3 spans 15 amino acids. Per the original methods: The authors estimated nucleated cell counts from reference gene primer amplification. The data were produced by immunoSEQ multiplex PCR, yet TCRdb's version contains in-frame clones alone and is incomplete. For V, J and clone size, that table is used; D and trimming come from the DNA. The repertoire holds some 97,000 clones, with about 90% as singletons. Sequencing was performed on peripheral blood. This receptor was taken from a human donor in a cohort sampled during active COVID-19. The chain uses TRBV9 and TRBJ2-5; weak D call: TRBD1 (8 bases). CDR3 sequence: CASSDGGTGQETQYF. The DNA for the CDR3 is TGTGCCAGCTCCGACGGGGGGACAGGTCAAGAGACCCAGTACTTC.